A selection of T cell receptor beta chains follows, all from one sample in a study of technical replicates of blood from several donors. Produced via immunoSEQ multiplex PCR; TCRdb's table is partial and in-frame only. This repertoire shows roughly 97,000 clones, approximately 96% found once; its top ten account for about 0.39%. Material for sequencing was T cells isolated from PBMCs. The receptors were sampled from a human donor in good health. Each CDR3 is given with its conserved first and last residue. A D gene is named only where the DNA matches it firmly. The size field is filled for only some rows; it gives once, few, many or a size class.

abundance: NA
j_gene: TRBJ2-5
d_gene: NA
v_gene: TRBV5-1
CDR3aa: CASSPRLTAKETQYF
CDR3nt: TGCGCCAGCAGCCCCCGATTGACAGCAAAAGAGACCCAGTACTTC

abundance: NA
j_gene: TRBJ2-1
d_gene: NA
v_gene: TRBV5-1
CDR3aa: CASSFDIVNNEQFF
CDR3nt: TGCGCCAGCAGCTTTGATATAGTCAACAATGAGCAGTTCTTC

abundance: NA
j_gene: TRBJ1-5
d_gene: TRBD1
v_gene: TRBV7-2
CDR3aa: CASSAGQAGNQPQHF
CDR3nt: TGTGCCAGCAGCGCAGGACAGGCCGGTAATCAGCCCCAGCATTTT

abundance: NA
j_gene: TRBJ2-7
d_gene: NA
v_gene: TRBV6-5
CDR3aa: CASSPHRDEQYF
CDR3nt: TGTGCCAGCAGTCCACACAGGGACGAGCAGTACTTC

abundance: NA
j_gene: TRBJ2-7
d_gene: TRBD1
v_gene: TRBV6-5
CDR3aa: CATTTGAPYEQYF
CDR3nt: TGTGCCACTACGACAGGGGCACCCTACGAGCAGTACTTC

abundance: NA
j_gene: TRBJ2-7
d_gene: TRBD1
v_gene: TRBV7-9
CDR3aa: CASSARGGLSYGQYF
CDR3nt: TGTGCCAGCAGCGCCCGAGGGGGCCTATCCTACGGGCAGTACTTC

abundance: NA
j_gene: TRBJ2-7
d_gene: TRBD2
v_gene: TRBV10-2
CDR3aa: CASIAGGPWEQYF
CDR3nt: TGCGCCAGCATCGCGGGAGGGCCTTGGGAGCAGTACTTC

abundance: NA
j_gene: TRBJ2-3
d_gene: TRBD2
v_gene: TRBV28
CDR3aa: CASSLATSGTPDTQYF
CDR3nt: TGTGCCAGCAGTTTGGCGACTAGCGGGACACCAGATACGCAGTATTTT

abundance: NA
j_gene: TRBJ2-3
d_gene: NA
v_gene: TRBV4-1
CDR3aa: CASSPGITSSDTQYF
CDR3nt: TGCGCCAGTTCGCCGGGAATCACGTCGTCAGATACGCAGTATTTT

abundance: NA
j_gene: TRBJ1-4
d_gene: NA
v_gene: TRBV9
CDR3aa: CASSVDLRSEKLFF
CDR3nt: TGTGCCAGCAGCGTGGATCTTAGGAGTGAAAAACTGTTTTTT

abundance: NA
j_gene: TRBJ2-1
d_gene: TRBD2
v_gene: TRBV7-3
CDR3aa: CASSPEGLAVYNEQFF
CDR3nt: TGTGCCAGCAGCCCAGAGGGACTAGCGGTATACAATGAGCAGTTCTTC

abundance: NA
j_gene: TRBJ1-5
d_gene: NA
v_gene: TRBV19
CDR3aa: CASSIGGSNQPQHF
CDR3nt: TGTGCCAGTAGTATCGGGGGTAGCAATCAGCCCCAGCATTTT

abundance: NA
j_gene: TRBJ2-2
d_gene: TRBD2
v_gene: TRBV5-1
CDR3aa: CASSLDSGSTGELFF
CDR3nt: TGCGCCAGCAGCTTGGATAGCGGGAGCACCGGGGAGCTGTTTTTT

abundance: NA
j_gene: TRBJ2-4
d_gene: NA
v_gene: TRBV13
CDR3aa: CASSHGGVSKNIQYF
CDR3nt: TGTGCCAGCAGCCATGGAGGGGTTTCCAAAAACATTCAGTACTTC

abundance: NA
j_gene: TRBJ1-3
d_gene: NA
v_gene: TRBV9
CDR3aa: CASSLSGVSGNTIYF
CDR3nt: TGTGCCAGCAGCCTCTCGGGAGTCTCTGGAAACACCATATATTTT

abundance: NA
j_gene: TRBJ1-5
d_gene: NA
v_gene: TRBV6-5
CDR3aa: CASRPGTYSNQPQHF
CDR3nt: TGTGCCAGCAGGCCCGGGACATATAGCAATCAGCCCCAGCATTTT

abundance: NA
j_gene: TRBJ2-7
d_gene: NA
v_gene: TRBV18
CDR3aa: CASSLIEEAGYEQYF
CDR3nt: TGTGCCAGCTCACTCATCGAAGAGGCTGGATACGAGCAGTACTTC

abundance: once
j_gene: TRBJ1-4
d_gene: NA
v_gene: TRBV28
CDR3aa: CAAHGRANEKLFF
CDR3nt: TGTGCCGCCCATGGGAGGGCTAATGAAAAACTGTTTTTT

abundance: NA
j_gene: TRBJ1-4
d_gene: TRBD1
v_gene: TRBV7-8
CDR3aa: CASSPDRVNEKLFF
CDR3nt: TGTGCCAGCAGCCCGGACAGGGTTAATGAAAAACTGTTTTTT

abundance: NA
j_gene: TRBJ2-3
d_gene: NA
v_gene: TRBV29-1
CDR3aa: CSVAQGRALYIDTQYF
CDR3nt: TGCAGCGTTGCTCAGGGGCGGGCCCTATACATTGATACGCAGTATTTT

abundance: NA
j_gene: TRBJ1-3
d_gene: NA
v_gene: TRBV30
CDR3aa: CAWSVRIGSGNTIYF
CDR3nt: TGTGCCTGGAGTGTACGGATAGGGAGTGGAAACACCATATATTTT

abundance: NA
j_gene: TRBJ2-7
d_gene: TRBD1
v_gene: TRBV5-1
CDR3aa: CASRNDREGAYEQYF
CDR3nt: TGCGCCAGCAGAAACGACAGGGAAGGAGCCTACGAGCAGTACTTC

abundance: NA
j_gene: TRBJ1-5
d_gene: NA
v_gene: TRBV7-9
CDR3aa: CASTKDSRSRPQHF
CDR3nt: TGTGCCAGCACCAAAGACAGCCGATCCCGCCCCCAGCATTTT

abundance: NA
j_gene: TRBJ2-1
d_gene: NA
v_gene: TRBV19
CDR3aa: CASSIGPGSYNEQFF
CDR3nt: TGTGCCAGTAGTATAGGGCCAGGCTCCTACAATGAGCAGTTCTTC

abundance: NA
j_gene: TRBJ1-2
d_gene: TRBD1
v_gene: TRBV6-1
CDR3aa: CASSGLRDRPINYGYTF
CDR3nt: TGTGCCAGCAGTGGTCTCCGGGACAGGCCTATAAACTATGGCTACACCTTC

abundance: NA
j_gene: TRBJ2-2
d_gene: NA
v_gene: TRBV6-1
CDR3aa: CASSDPVPGELFF
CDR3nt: TGTGCCAGCAGTGACCCAGTCCCCGGGGAGCTGTTTTTT

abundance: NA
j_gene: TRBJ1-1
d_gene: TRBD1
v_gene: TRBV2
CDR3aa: CASSEQEGAWTMNTEAFF
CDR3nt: TGTGCCAGCAGTGAACAAGAGGGGGCATGGACGATGAACACTGAAGCTTTCTTT

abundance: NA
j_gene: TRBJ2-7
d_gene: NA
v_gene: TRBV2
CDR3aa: CASSEVGLDREQYF
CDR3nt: TGTGCCAGCAGTGAGGTGGGACTGGACAGGGAGCAGTACTTC

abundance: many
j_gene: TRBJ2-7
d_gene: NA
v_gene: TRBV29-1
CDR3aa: CSVVIGVRYEQYF
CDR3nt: TGCAGCGTTGTTATAGGGGTGCGGTACGAGCAGTACTTC

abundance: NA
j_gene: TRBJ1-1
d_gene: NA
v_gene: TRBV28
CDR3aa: CASSLSRGLTEAFF
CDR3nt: TGTGCCAGCAGTTTATCCCGTGGACTGACTGAAGCTTTCTTT